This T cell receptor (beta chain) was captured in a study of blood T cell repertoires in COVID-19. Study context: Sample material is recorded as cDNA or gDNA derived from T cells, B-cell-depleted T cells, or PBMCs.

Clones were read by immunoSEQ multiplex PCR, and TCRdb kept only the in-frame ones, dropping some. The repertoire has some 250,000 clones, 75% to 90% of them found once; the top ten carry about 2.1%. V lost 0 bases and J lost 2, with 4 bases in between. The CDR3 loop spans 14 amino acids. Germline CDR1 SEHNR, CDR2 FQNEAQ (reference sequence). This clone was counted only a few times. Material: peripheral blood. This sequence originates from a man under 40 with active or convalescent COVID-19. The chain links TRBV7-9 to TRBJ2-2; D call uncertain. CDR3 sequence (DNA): TGTGCCAGCAGCTTAGCTCATAACACCGGGGAGCTGTTTTTT. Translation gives CASSLAHNTGELFF.